The next 23 T cell receptor beta chains were all read from a single sample in a study of blood T cells in healthy people across ages. A second PCR of about 7 to 12 cycles used a sample-barcoded 5' primer and a J-beta primer mix. TCRdb reprocessed the 5' RACE reads via MiXCR and lists one record per CDR3 protein. The table records 1.5 million to 1.8 million distinct CDR3 sequences, under 55% of them present only once. Sequenced input: blood. These receptors came from a woman aged 18 to 35 in good health.

V usage is TRBV3-1 and J usage is TRBJ2-4, with no clear D. The J call may be in error: the DNA end matches TRBJ2-5 better. The germline V gene has CDR1 LGHDT and CDR2 YNNKEL (reference sequence). The CDR3 contains 14 residues. The CDR3 nucleotides are TGTGCCAGCAGCCGACGGAGTTTCCAAGAGACCCAGTACTTC. Translation: CASSRRSFQETQYF.

The rearrangement joins TRBV28 to TRBJ1-5; 7 bases align to TRBD1. Germline CDR1 and CDR2: MDHEN and SYDVKM. The CDR3 has 17 residues. With 0 bases clipped from V and 1 base from J, the junction kept 6 bases outside the gene matches. This chain's CDR3 is CASSLWRGQGSNQPQHF. CDR3 nucleotide sequence: TGTGCCAGCAGTTTATGGAGGGGGCAGGGAAGCAATCAGCCCCAGCATTTT.

J is TRBJ2-5 and V is TRBV7-9; 7 bases are a match to TRBD1. TRBJ2-7 explains the end of the DNA better; the J call may be wrong. The CDR3 loop spans 15 amino acids. CDR1 SEHNR and CDR2 FQNEAQ come from the germline V gene (reference sequence). In DNA form, the CDR3 reads TGTGCCAGCAGCACCTTGACAGGGTCCGACTACGAGCAGTACTTC. Encoded protein: CASSTLTGSDYEQYF.

In this sample, this clonotype turned up a few times. The chain recombines TRBV4-3 with TRBJ2-2, with TRBD1 as a possible D gene (6 bases). Per the germline V gene, CDR1 is LGHNA and CDR2 is YSLEER. CDR3 length: 15 residues. Trimming stripped 3 bases from V and 6 bases from J, with 14 bases between. The CDR3 bases are TGCGCCAGCAGCCACGTTACAGGGAGTCCCGGGGAGCTGTTTTTT. Translating it yields CASSHVTGSPGELFF.

V is TRBV7-9 and J is TRBJ2-5; the D is unclear. The length of the CDR3 is 14 residues. Germline lookup yields CDR1 SEHNR and CDR2 FQNEAQ (reference sequence). The V end lost 4 bases, the J end lost 5 bases, and 14 bases lay between the germline ends. CDR3 DNA sequence: TGTGCCAGCAGCTCCCTAAATACCTGGGAGACCCAGTACTTC. Translating it yields CASSSLNTWETQYF.

The chain is built from TRBV9 and TRBJ2-7; either TRBD1 or TRBD2 may fit D (5 bases each). The length of the CDR3 is 15 residues. CDR1 is SGDLS, CDR2 YYNGEE, per germline. V gave up 3 bases and J gave up 0 bases, with 13 bases separating them. In DNA form, the CDR3 reads TGTGCCAGCAGCGCTGTCCGGGACGGCTCCTACGAGCAGTACTTC. Translation: CASSAVRDGSYEQYF.

This clonotype was observed a handful of times. The chain employs TRBV20-1 and TRBJ1-5; D uncertain. CDR1 and CDR2 (germline): DFQATT, SNEGSKA (reference sequence). The length of the CDR3 is 15 residues. V lost 1 base and J 6 bases, leaving 16 bases between the germline ends. This CDR3 reads CSARAPVRAGQPQHF. The CDR3 coding sequence is TGCAGTGCTAGAGCGCCGGTTCGTGCAGGTCAGCCCCAGCATTTT.

A few counts support this clonotype. The V call is TRBV4-3, the J call TRBJ2-1; 11 bases align to TRBD2. From germline, CDR1 is LGHNA and CDR2 YSLEER. The CDR3 spans 17 residues. J lost 7 bases, V lost 2 bases, and 10 bases had no gene match. The CDR3 here is CASSQRDRLAGRNEQFF. CDR3 in DNA: TGCGCCAGCAGCCAACGCGATCGACTAGCGGGGCGAAATGAGCAGTTCTTC.

In nucleotides, the CDR3 is TGTGCCACAAAACTAGGACAGGGCTTTAACTATGGCTACACCTTC. This translates into CATKLGQGFNYGYTF. This rearrangement joins TRBV28 to TRBJ1-2; 8 nucleotides align to TRBD1. Germline values: CDR1 MDHEN, CDR2 SYDVKM. The length of the CDR3 is 15 residues. The trim removed 10 bases at V and 1 base at J, leaving 11 bases unmatched.

The chain uses TRBV12-3 or TRBV12-4 and TRBJ1-2, with TRBD1 matching over 12 bases. The CDR3 has 13 residues. With V trimmed by 6 bases and J by 6 bases, 2 bases remained unmatched. CDR3 region: CASSGDRGHGYTF. Here the CDR3 DNA reads TGTGCCAGCAGCGGGGACAGGGGGCATGGCTACACCTTC.

The chain carries TRBV5-1 and TRBJ1-4; D unresolved. V lost 3 bases to trimming and J lost 8 bases, with 14 bases between them. This CDR3 spans 14 amino acids. Germline CDR1 and CDR2: SGHRS and YFSETQ. The CDR3 sequence: CASSSPPEGEKLFF. The CDR3 coding sequence is TGCGCCAGCAGCTCTCCACCAGAAGGGGAAAAACTGTTTTTT. The variable domain in full, completed from reference TRBV5-1 and TRBJ1-4, reads KAGVTQTPRYLIKTRGQQVTLSCSPISGHRSVSWYQQTPGQGLQFLFEYFSETQRNKGNFPGRFSGRQFSNSRSEMNVSTLELGDSALYLCASSSPPEGEKLFFGSGTQLSVL.

V is TRBV4-3 and J is TRBJ2-7, with unresolved D. Between the trimmed V and J ends, which lost 0 bases and 4 bases, there was a span of 13 bases. Germline V CDR1 and CDR2: LGHNA, YSLEER. The CDR3 has 15 amino acids. In nucleotides, the CDR3 is TGCGCCAGCAGCCAAGATCTTAACCTACGGTACGAGCAGTACTTC. It is translated as CASSQDLNLRYEQYF.

The rearrangement joins TRBV29-1 to TRBJ2-5, with D perhaps being TRBD1 or TRBD2 (5 bases each). The J call may not be correct, given that the DNA end is closer to TRBJ2-7. The CDR3 is 11 residues long. The germline gives CDR1 SQVTM, CDR2 ANQGSEA. The CDR3 DNA reads TGCAGCGTTGAAGATGGGGGCGAGCAGTACTTC. This gives the protein CSVEDGGEQYF.

The V call is TRBV7-9, the J call TRBJ1-2; tentatively, D is TRBD1 (5 bases). Trimming took 1 base from V and 4 from J, leaving 10 bases between them. This CDR3 spans 14 amino acids. Germline CDR1 and CDR2: SEHNR and FQNEAQ (reference sequence). The CDR3 spells CASSLVGPSYGYTF. In DNA form, the CDR3 reads TGTGCCAGCAGCTTAGTGGGGCCGTCCTATGGCTACACCTTC.

The J gene is TRBJ1-4, the V gene TRBV7-2, with TRBD1 as a possible D gene (6 bases). Trimming took 5 bases from V and 0 from J, leaving 16 bases between them. Germline assignment: CDR1 SGHTA and CDR2 FQGNSA. The CDR3 is 17 amino acids. This chain's CDR3 is CASSPLRNRATNEKLFF. As DNA, the CDR3 is TGTGCCAGCAGCCCCCTGCGGAACAGGGCAACTAATGAAAAACTGTTTTTT.

The CDR3 region has the DNA TGTGCCAGCAGCTGGGGAACACAGGGTCCTGGGGCCAACGTCCTGACTTTC. It codes for CASSWGTQGPGANVLTF. The V gene is TRBV14, the J gene TRBJ2-6, with D possibly being TRBD1 (6 bases). The V end was cut by 5 bases, the J end by 2 bases, with 16 bases between. Germline CDR1 SGHDN, CDR2 FVKESK. The CDR3 covers 17 residues.

The rearrangement uses TRBV6-2 or TRBV6-3 and TRBJ2-5; unclear D gene. The CDR3 length is 13 residues. CDR1 is MNHEY and CDR2 is SVGEGT in the germline V gene. With 0 bases removed from V and 11 bases from J, the gap between germline ends came to 13 bases. The CDR3 spells CASSYSLTNEQYF. DNA for the CDR3: TGTGCCAGCAGTTACTCCTTAACCAATGAGCAGTACTTC.

The gene calls are TRBV12-3 or TRBV12-4 and TRBJ2-7; possibly TRBD1 for D (8 bases). V was clipped by 7 bases and J by 6 bases, with 16 bases between them. The CDR3 consists of 13 residues. The CDR3 here is CASNNRGGFEQYF. Here the CDR3 DNA reads TGTGCCAGCAACAACAGGGGGGGTTTCGAGCAGTACTTC.

In DNA, the CDR3 is TGCGCCAGCAGCCAGAAGACAGGGGAGTCCTACGAGCAGTTCTTC. It specifies CASSQKTGESYEQFF. The gene calls are TRBV4-1 and TRBJ2-1; TRBD1 agrees at 8 bases. Germline V gene data show CDR1 as MGHRA and CDR2 as YSYEKL. The CDR3 runs 15 residues. V lost 3 bases, J lost 10 bases, and 11 bases stayed unmatched.

The chain recombines TRBV12-3 or TRBV12-4 with TRBJ1-2, with no clear D. Trimming pared 5 bases from V and 8 bases from J, leaving 12 bases between. The CDR3 covers 12 residues. CDR3 sequence (DNA): TGTGCCAGCAGTCTAAAGGGAGCAGGCTACACCTTC. Its protein is CASSLKGAGYTF.

This clonotype was seen a handful of times. The chain employs TRBV7-9 and TRBJ1-5; TRBD1 agrees at 9 bases. CDR3 length equals 15 residues. Germline V CDR1 and CDR2: SEHNR, FQNEAQ (reference sequence). V gave up 5 bases and J gave up 2 bases; unmatched junction bases: 4. The CDR3 nucleotides read TGTGCCAGCAGCAGGGACAGGGTTGGCAATCAGCCCCAGCATTTT. Protein sequence: CASSRDRVGNQPQHF.

The sample holds one count of this clonotype. This sequence joins TRBV7-3 and TRBJ2-7; D is unresolved. CDR1 is SGHTA and CDR2 is FQGTGA in the germline V gene. This CDR3 is built from 13 residues. The ends were cut back, 5 bases at V and 3 bases at J, with 11 bases in the middle. The CDR3 sequence is CASSKSGGYEQYF. CDR3 bases: TGTGCCAGCAGCAAATCCGGCGGCTACGAGCAGTACTTC.

The sample holds one count of this clonotype. The gene calls are TRBV10-3 and TRBJ1-6; TRBD1 might be the D (5 bases). This CDR3 spans 16 amino acids. Germline lookup yields CDR1 ENHRY and CDR2 SYGVKD. V lost 4 bases and J lost 5, with 15 bases in between. CDR3 nucleotides: TGTGCCATCAGTGCGGACGCGGGGGATGATAATTCACCCCTCCACTTT. Its protein product is CAISADAGDDNSPLHF.